This TCR beta chain was documented in a study of blood T cell repertoires in COVID-19. At the level of the study: COVID-19 samples from acute and convalescent phases originated in the United States, Italy and Spain. Sample material is recorded as cDNA or gDNA derived from T cells, B-cell-depleted T cells, or PBMCs.

The germline V and J ends were trimmed by 10 bases and 0 bases, with 6 bases remaining between them. The CDR3 contains 11 residues. The germline V gene encodes CDR1 WSHSY and CDR2 SAAADI. Per the authors' pipeline: Nucleated cell number was recorded as an estimate derived from reference gene primer amplification. Profiled with immunoSEQ multiplex PCR; TCRdb holds only in-frame clones, not every one. Clonal size and the V and J genes are those of that table, whereas D and trimming came from the DNA. The sample holds hundreds of thousands of clones, 85% seen once. This clone turned up a few times. The material sequenced was peripheral blood. The source of this sequence is a human donor in a cohort sampled during active COVID-19. The chain joins TRBV10-2 to TRBJ1-1; D ambiguous. In DNA, the CDR3 is TGCGCCACCAGCATGAACACTGAAGCTTTCTTT. This gives the protein CATSMNTEAFF.